The 21 T cell receptor beta chains presented below share a single source sample, sequenced in a study of control samples from healthy donors and cancer patients (dated by TCRdb to 2019 to 2021). Libraries were built with the immunoSEQ multiplex PCR assay. As stored in TCRdb, this immuneACCESS dataset retains in-frame rearrangements with V and J assigned. A fraction of the clones does not appear; measured against another copy, unresolved V genes explain less than half of the discrepancy, and the remainder lacks a known reason. The sample table shows about 69,000 clones, and around 92% are seen once. The top ten constitute around 19% of the sample. Material: PBMCs. Receptors originate from a man in his sixties with lung cancer.

This rearrangement joins TRBV5-4 to TRBJ1-1; D remains ambiguous. Per the germline V gene, CDR1 is SGHNT and CDR2 is YYREEE (reference sequence). Trimming removed 6 bases at V and 2 bases at J, with 11 bases between. The CDR3 has 13 amino acids. The CDR3 region is CASIPGPNTEAFF. CDR3 nucleotides: TGTGCCAGCATCCCAGGACCTAACACTGAAGCTTTCTTT.

This clone has only a few counts. The CDR3 is CASSWQGRDTEAFF. The CDR3 DNA follows: TGTGCCAGCAGCTGGCAGGGACGGGACACTGAAGCTTTCTTT. The gene calls are TRBV5-6 and TRBJ1-1; possible D gene TRBD1, 5 bases. This CDR3 is built from 14 residues. Germline V lookup: CDR1 SGHDT, CDR2 YYEEEE. The V end was cut by 3 bases, the J end by 3 bases, with 12 bases between.

The rearrangement joins TRBV9 to TRBJ2-2; 8 bases agree with TRBD1. With V trimmed by 3 bases and J by 5 bases, 9 bases remained unmatched. The length of the CDR3 is 16 residues. The germline V gene has CDR1 SGDLS and CDR2 YYNGEE. The CDR3 loop reads CASSGTDRAKTGELFF. The CDR3 DNA reads as TGTGCCAGCAGCGGTACGGACAGGGCCAAAACCGGGGAGCTGTTTTTT.

V is TRBV14 and J is TRBJ1-1; TRBD1 might be the D (5 bases). V gave up 3 bases and J gave up 6 bases, with 17 bases separating them. The CDR3 is made up of 15 amino acids. Germline assignment: CDR1 SGHDN and CDR2 FVKESK. DNA for the CDR3: TGTGCCAGCAGCCATGTCAGGGAGAAAAACTCTGAAGCTTTCTTT. This gives the protein CASSHVREKNSEAFF.

This sequence joins TRBV30 and TRBJ2-1, with TRBD2 identical over 8 bases. This CDR3 comprises 15 residues. The germline CDR1 and CDR2 sequences are GTSNPN and SVGIG (reference sequence). Germline trimming cut 2 bases from V and 6 bases from J; bases unmatched to any gene: 9. The CDR3 is CAWSLVAGRPNEQFF. CDR3 DNA sequence: TGTGCCTGGAGTTTAGTAGCGGGAAGGCCCAATGAGCAGTTCTTC.

The chain combines TRBV30 with TRBJ2-5, with unresolved D. Trimming left V 5 bases short and J 9 bases short, with 19 bases between. The CDR3 is 13 residues long. CDR1 and CDR2 (germline): GTSNPN, SVGIG (reference sequence). The CDR3: CAWDPQLVRAQYF. The CDR3, as DNA: TGTGCCTGGGACCCACAGCTTGTTCGGGCCCAGTACTTC.

The chain couples TRBV4-1 to TRBJ1-1, with D tentatively TRBD1 (5 bases). From germline, CDR1 is MGHRA and CDR2 YSYEKL. V gave up 1 base and J gave up 4 bases, with 16 bases separating them. This CDR3 contains 16 residues. The CDR3 is CASSQVLQGFGTEAFF. The CDR3 DNA follows: TGCGCCAGCAGCCAAGTACTTCAGGGCTTCGGCACTGAAGCTTTCTTT.

In its sample, this clone was seen once. J is TRBJ2-2 and V is TRBV5-1; D is unresolved. CDR1 SGHRS and CDR2 YFSETQ come from the germline V gene. The CDR3 sequence is 15 residues long. Deletions cut 0 bases from V and 0 bases from J, with 6 bases between. This CDR3 reads CASSLDRPNTGELFF. CDR3 sequence (DNA): TGCGCCAGCAGCTTGGATAGGCCGAACACCGGGGAGCTGTTTTTT.

This clone has only a few counts. The V and J genes are TRBV7-3 and TRBJ1-2; 7 nucleotides match TRBD1. This CDR3 has 15 amino acids. The germline CDR1 and CDR2 sequences are SGHTA and FQGTGA. V lost 1 base and J lost 4; bases outside the gene matches: 6. CDR3 in amino acids: CASSLNPTGPYGYTF. The CDR3 coding sequence is TGTGCCAGCAGCTTAAACCCGACAGGGCCCTATGGCTACACCTTC.

This chain joins TRBV14 and TRBJ1-6; D is unclear. Trimming shortened V by 2 bases and J by 10 bases, and 12 bases separated the two germline ends. The CDR3 extends over 14 amino acids. From germline, CDR1 is SGHDN and CDR2 FVKESK. The CDR3 bases are TGTGCCAGCAGCCAATTACGGTCCAACTCACCCCTCCACTTT. Its protein is CASSQLRSNSPLHF.

There are a few counts of this clone. J is TRBJ2-1 and V is TRBV6-5; TRBD2 agrees at 9 bases. Germline V lookup: CDR1 MNHEY, CDR2 SVGAGI. CDR3 length equals 16 residues. The trim removed 4 bases at V and 6 bases at J, leaving 10 bases unmatched. CDR3 nucleotides: TGTGCCAGCAGTTCGGGCGGGGGGGTTACGGGCAATGAGCAGTTCTTC. Protein product: CASSSGGGVTGNEQFF.

The chain is built from TRBV7-2 and TRBJ1-6; unclear D gene. The CDR3 consists of 15 residues. The germline V and J ends were trimmed by 4 bases and 6 bases, with 13 bases remaining between them. Germline V gene data show CDR1 as SGHTA and CDR2 as FQGNSA. The CDR3 coding sequence is TGTGCCAGCAGCTCCAACGGGGTTATTAATTCACCCCTCCACTTT. As protein: CASSSNGVINSPLHF. Full variable domain (remainder filled in from reference TRBV7-2 and TRBJ1-6): GAGVSQSPSNKVTEKGKDVELRCDPISGHTALYWYRQSLGQGLEFLIYFQGNSAPDKSGLPSDRFSAERTGGSVSTLTIQRTQQEDSAVYLCASSSNGVINSPLHFGNGTRLTVT.

The chain has TRBV13 and TRBJ2-1; maybe TRBD2 (7 bases). Per the germline V gene, CDR1 is PRHDT and CDR2 is FYEKMQ (reference sequence). This CDR3 is 14 amino acids long. V lost 4 bases, J lost 9 bases, and 16 bases lay in between. Here the CDR3 DNA reads TGTGCCAGCAGCTCGGAATACAGGGAGGGTGAGCAGTTCTTC. As protein: CASSSEYREGEQFF.

The J gene is TRBJ2-4, the V gene TRBV3-1 (or the pseudogene TRBV3-2); D perhaps matches TRBD2 (5 bases). V lost 3 bases and J lost 1, with 13 bases in between. The CDR3 extends over 16 amino acids. CDR1 is LGHDT, CDR2 YNNKEL, per germline (reference sequence). The CDR3 DNA reads TGTGCCAGCAGCCACTTAGAGGGAGAGGCCAAAAACATTCAGTACTTC. It translates to CASSHLEGEAKNIQYF.

The chain uses TRBV18 and TRBJ1-1, with D possibly matching TRBD1 (5 bases). There are 12 residues in the CDR3. V dropped 6 bases and J dropped 1 base, with 6 bases sitting between them. From germline, CDR1 is KGHSH and CDR2 LQKENI. CDR3 coding DNA: TGTGCCAGCTCCGGACAGAACACTGAAGCTTTCTTT. This encodes CASSGQNTEAFF.

This chain joins TRBV7-3 and TRBJ2-2, with D tentatively TRBD1 (7 bases). The CDR3 has 15 amino acids. Germline-derived CDR1 and CDR2 are SGHTA and FQGTGA. V lost 3 bases to trimming and J lost 4 bases, with 12 bases between them. CDR3 nucleotide sequence: TGTGCCAGCAGCTTCGGGACAGCGGGCACCGGGGAGCTGTTTTTT. It translates to CASSFGTAGTGELFF.

The chain carries TRBV4-2 and TRBJ1-2, with D unresolved. This CDR3 has 15 amino acids. V was trimmed by 6 bases and J by 2 bases, leaving 16 bases between them. CDR1 is LGHNA and CDR2 is YNFKEQ in the germline V gene. Here the CDR3 reads CASSPRTGSNYGYTF. The DNA of the CDR3 is TGTGCCAGCAGTCCACGTACGGGTTCCAACTATGGCTACACCTTC.

The chain is built from TRBV5-1 and TRBJ2-7; D gene uncertain. Per the germline V gene, CDR1 is SGHRS and CDR2 is YFSETQ. Trimming cost V 5 bases and J 1 base, with 4 bases left between them. CDR3 length equals 11 residues. The CDR3 region is CASSFSYEQYF. The CDR3 DNA follows: TGCGCCAGCAGTTTTTCCTACGAGCAGTACTTC.

The J gene is TRBJ2-3, the V gene TRBV2, with D perhaps TRBD1 or TRBD2 (6 bases each). V lost 0 bases to trimming and J lost 3 bases, with 19 bases between them. The CDR3 length is 18 residues. Germline CDR1 is SNHLY and CDR2 is FYNNEI. The CDR3 loop reads CASSEALIGGLPTDTQYF. CDR3 coding DNA: TGTGCCAGCAGTGAAGCGCTCATAGGGGGGTTACCAACAGATACGCAGTATTTT.

There are a few counts of this clone. J is TRBJ1-4 and V is TRBV27, with a tentative D call TRBD1 (6 bases). The CDR3 length is 17 residues. CDR1 and CDR2 (germline): MNHEY, SMNVEV (reference sequence). The V gene lost 5 bases and the J gene lost 5 bases, with 21 bases spanning the gap. CDR3 sequence: CASSRRGGAGINEKLFF. CDR3 in DNA: TGTGCCAGCAGTCGCCGGGGGGGCGCCGGAATAAATGAAAAACTGTTTTTT.

The rearrangement uses TRBV6-5 and TRBJ2-5; D perhaps matches TRBD2 (6 bases). This CDR3 has 14 residues. Per germline, CDR1 MNHEY and CDR2 SVGAGI. V was trimmed by 4 bases and J by 5 bases, leaving 14 bases between them. For the CDR3, the DNA is TGTGCCAGCAGTTTCGTGGGCGGAGGGGAGACCCAGTACTTC. This gives the protein CASSFVGGGETQYF.